The clone carrying this T cell receptor (beta chain) appeared a single time. Its antigen is not known. The sample is drawn from a study of cytomegalovirus exposure and HLA in healthy donors. Study findings and constraints: Trimming of TCR beta V- and J-genes showed a link, identified in a later analysis, to a missense DCLRE1C variant.

The PCR was carried out with 60 Vbeta primers and 13 Jbeta primers. Profiling relied on immunoSEQ multiplex PCR, and the TCRdb table lists in-frame clones only, not all of them. The sample has some 120,000 clones; about 80% are singletons. Although they were nominally healthy when sampled, donors likely had unrecorded immune exposures. The source of this sequence is a human donor in good health. The sample taken for sequencing was PBMCs.

The CDR3, as DNA: TGTGCCAGCAGTTCCGGACTAGATTTGAAGGCCCAGTACTTC. This translates into CASSSGLDLKAQYF. The chain combines TRBV7-9 with TRBJ2-5; 7 positions match TRBD2. This CDR3 comprises 14 residues. J gave up 9 bases and V 6 bases, and 13 bases lay outside the gene matches. Germline loops: CDR1 SEHNR, CDR2 FQNEAQ (reference sequence).